The present entry profiles one TCR beta chain with its context. The CDR3 is 12 residues long. Germline V gives CDR1 SNHLY, CDR2 FYNNEI. Trimming took off 4 bases at V and 7 bases at J, with 11 bases between the two ends. Profiled with immunoSEQ multiplex PCR; TCRdb holds only in-frame clones, not every one. The sample shows some 80,000 clones, over 65% of them seen only once. The record originates from a study of T cell responses to AZD1222 COVID-19 vaccine. The sample consisted of peripheral blood, taken 28 days after the second dose of the MenACWY control vaccine. The gene calls are TRBV2 and TRBJ2-7, with D perhaps matching TRBD2 (6 bases). This receptor was obtained from an adult who received the MenACWY meningococcal vaccine as a control. The CDR3 spells CASSGDSGEQYF. The CDR3 coding sequence is TGTGCCAGCAGTGGGGATAGCGGAGAGCAGTACTTC.